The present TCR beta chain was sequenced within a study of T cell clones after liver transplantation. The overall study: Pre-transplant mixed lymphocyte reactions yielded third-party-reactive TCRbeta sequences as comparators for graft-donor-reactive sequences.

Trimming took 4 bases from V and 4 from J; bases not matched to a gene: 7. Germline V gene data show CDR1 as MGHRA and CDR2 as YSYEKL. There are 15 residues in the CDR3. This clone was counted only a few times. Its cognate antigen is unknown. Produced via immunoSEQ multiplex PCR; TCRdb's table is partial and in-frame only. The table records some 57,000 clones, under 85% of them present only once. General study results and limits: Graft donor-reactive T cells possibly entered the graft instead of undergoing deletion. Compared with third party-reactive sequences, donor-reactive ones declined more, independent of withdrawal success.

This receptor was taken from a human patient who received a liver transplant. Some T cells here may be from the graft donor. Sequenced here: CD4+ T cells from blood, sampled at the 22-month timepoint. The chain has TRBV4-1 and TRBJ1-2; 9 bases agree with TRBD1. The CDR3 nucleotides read TGCGCCAGCAGCCCCTTTGGGACAGGGACCTATGGCTACACCTTC. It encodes CASSPFGTGTYGYTF.